This T cell receptor beta chain was captured in a study of cytomegalovirus exposure and HLA in healthy donors (dated by TCRdb to 2016 to 2017). The study in broad terms: In an earlier analysis of 450 to 750 of the donors, approximately 300 Gb of sequence data and some 100 million unique TCR beta sequences from roughly 180 million T cells were reported. An early release covering roughly 640 HLA-typed donors comprised approximately 290 gigabases of sequencing data and 85 million or so unique TCR sequences. The genetic ancestry cluster associated with self-reported Caucasian donors included over 80% of the roughly 400 genotyped donors. The aim of the study was to test whether cataloging public T cell receptors could identify signatures of past pathogen exposure. The T cell repertoires of roughly 660 subjects were profiled by immunosequencing and related to cytomegalovirus serostatus. Along with the approximately 700-subject first cohort, a separate validation cohort of over 90 different subjects was used. To predict cytomegalovirus infection status, the study combined high-throughput TCR immunosequencing, statistical association of individual TCRs with disease status, and machine learning. A later analysis re-analyzed previously published TCR beta repertoires from roughly 600 donors and added high-resolution HLA genotyping to study TCR occurrence patterns. In the later analysis, no new phenotypic data were used to find candidate immune exposures; instead, reliance was placed on TCR beta sequences and their occurrence across donors. To decide whether each TCR beta V gene segment behaved as functional or pseudogenic, an earlier analysis of approximately 590 of the donors relied on high-throughput TCR beta sequencing. Donor age, sex, ethnicity and CMV serostatus were compiled together with the repertoire data. In a later genetic analysis, genome-wide SNP genotypes for about three fifths of the 666 donors were used, and that subset was treated as a discovery cohort. All discovery cohort repertoires had been generated using a single sequencing platform. Class I and class II HLA loci were covered by the typing at four-digit resolution. Typing coverage differed by locus: A, B, C, DRB1 and DQB1 were typed in roughly 629-640 donors, DQA1 in 500 to 550, DPA1 in 600 to 610, and DPB1 in approximately 450. Because of strong linkage in the cohort, five DR-DQ haplotypes were treated as single units for association and clustering. On average, roughly 250,000 unique TCR beta nucleotide sequences were sequenced per donor among more than 350 genotyped donors of the cohort, with roughly 20% of those sequences being non-productive.

The method behind the library was the immunoSEQ multiplex PCR assay. For the multiplex PCR, a mixture combining 60 forward primers for TCR Vbeta segments and 13 reverse primers for TCR Jbeta segments was used. The CDR3 region of rearranged TCR beta genes was amplified from genomic DNA with a multiplex PCR assay. The amplified TCR beta libraries were sequenced on the Illumina HiSeq System as 87-base-pair reads. Under the source paper's analysis protocol: A later analysis tallied roughly 78 million unique TCR beta chains across the 640 or so repertoires, and some 10 million of those chains were shared by two or more donors. To remove PCR and sequencing errors, raw reads were error-corrected and collapsed into unique sequences using a nearest-neighbor algorithm that merged closely related sequences. V, D and J gene segments were assigned by aligning CDR3 sequences to IMGT reference sequences. For a sequence to be retained, a match of at least six nucleotides to both a V gene segment and a J gene segment was required. A rearrangement counted as productive if the CDR3 had no stop codons and remained in frame with V and J, and every other rearrangement counted as non-productive. CDR3 was defined according to IMGT convention as the region running from the second conserved V-encoded cysteine to the conserved J-encoded phenylalanine. Sequences without an unambiguous match to a single V gene segment were excluded from the earlier analysis of 587 of the donors. An earlier analysis of 550 to 650 of the donors classified V segments as functional when productive rearrangements were above 56.7% and as segregating when the standard deviation between donors was above 5%. A statistical classification framework was built to diagnose cytomegalovirus status from the catalog of TCR beta chain sequences. A later analysis assigned V and J genes by comparing TCR nucleotide sequences with IMGT/GENE-DB human TR gene sequences. The TCRdist pipeline was used in a later analysis to assign CDR3 sequences and most-parsimonious VDJ recombination scenarios. A later analysis defined each TCR beta chain by its CDR3 amino acid sequence plus V-gene family, and excluded reads lacking a unique V-gene family. In a later analysis, approximately 590 highly shared, low-generation-probability nucleotide sequences were removed to address suspected cross-contamination and a sequencing artifact. In a later analysis, a clonal expansion index for each public chain was calculated from normalized within-repertoire ranks of inferred template counts. In a later analysis, generation probabilities were computed with a VDJ recombination model fitted to out-of-frame rearrangements, and the resulting probabilities were checked against IGoR. In a later analysis, TCR-TCR, TCR-HLA and TCR-CMV co-occurrence was scored with hypergeometric tests, and a repertoire-size bias correction was applied to TCR pairs. To estimate false discovery rates, a later analysis permuted the HLA or CMV assignments 20 times. A later analysis grouped co-occurring TCRs with DBSCAN, adding TCRdist sequence similarity when clustering within HLA-allele-positive subsets. For co-occurrence clustering, repertoires with fewer than 30,000 or more than 120,000 public chains were excluded, along with a handful of repertoires with anomalous nucleotide sharing. Drawn from immuneACCESS, this table holds only the in-frame rearrangements with V and J called that TCRdb kept. Clones are partly lost; checked studies trace under half to an unresolved V gene and leave the rest unexplained. That table supplies the V and J calls and clone size; D and trimming were determined from the DNA. The sample data list under 300,000 clones, and approximately 90% of these were observed just once. Less than 4% of the sample rests with the top ten.

V is clipped by 6 bases and J by 5 bases, and the sequence between their germline boundaries is 16 bases long. The germline V gene sets CDR1 to MDHEN and CDR2 to SYDVKM. Including the terminal cysteine and phenylalanine, the CDR3 comprises 14 residues. CDR3 DNA only is kept here, 42 bases in frame from base 1. Broader findings and caveats from the paper: The 87-base-pair reads could not distinguish some IMGT-functional V segments, including TRBV6-2 and TRBV6-3, so those segments were excluded. In a later analysis, most CMV-associated TCR beta chains were found to appear HLA-restricted, with HLA associations seemingly driven largely by CMV exposure. HLA typing was unavailable for some donors at each locus, so association tests used only the typed subset. CMV serostatus was the only immune exposure information available for the cohort. Across donors, most TCR sequences were observed very rarely, whereas some public TCRs were present in many individuals. A total of about 150 TCR beta chains were listed by the study as associated with cytomegalovirus. Only TCR beta chains were sequenced in this cohort, and the absence of alpha or paired-chain data limited detectable features. The earlier analysis of some 560 of the donors excluded roughly 16 rarely observed V segments, including chromosome 9 orphons, because counts were too low. According to a later analysis, parvovirus B19, influenza, CMV and Epstein-Barr virus appeared linked to several top co-occurrence clusters. Sequencing depth was assumed to be roughly uniform across donors in the presence/absence analyses, though that assumption may not hold. When HLA alleles, especially DR and DQ, strongly co-occurred, TCR associations were difficult to assign to individual alleles. According to a later genetic analysis, donors in an Asian-associated ancestry cluster had fewer N-insertions in productive TCRs than the roughly 660-donor mean. Correlated functional status among segregating V segments might reflect linkage disequilibrium, but an unknown experimental factor could not be ruled out. It was suggested by the authors that the approach could potentially be generalized to other disease states and immunological phenotypes. An earlier analysis of some 560 of the donors showed that most TCR beta V segments appeared in productive rearrangements either about 90% or about 30% of the time, which broadly matched IMGT annotations. According to a later analysis, TCR association rates differed among HLA loci, with DRB1 alleles showing the most associated TCRs and HLA-C alleles showing the fewest. Specific HLA alleles were associated with roughly 17,000 TCR beta sequences at a false discovery rate of 0.05 in a later analysis. A cluster of highly shared sequence variants was judged likely to represent a technical artifact of the sequencing pipeline. A later genetic analysis associated a missense DCLRE1C variant with V-gene and J-gene trimming of TCR beta chains, and an independent cohort replicated the association. In vitro tests confirmed that three of the cytomegalovirus-associated TCR beta chains recognize cytomegalovirus antigens. In both the original and validation cohorts, the classifier was reported to diagnose cytomegalovirus status with high specificity and sensitivity. A further reported finding was that TCR beta sequences accurately predicted the HLA-A and HLA-B alleles for most subjects in the first cohort. In a later analysis, HLA-associated TCR beta chains showed more clonal expansion and lower generation probabilities than non-associated chains that were equally common.

The cohort was made up of roughly 670 healthy bone marrow donors. At the time of sampling, every cohort member was nominally healthy, though immune exposures that went unrecorded were likely present. The donor tested CMV seropositive, placing the donor among the roughly 300 seropositive members of the cohort. A peripheral blood sample was provided by each donor, and peripheral blood mononuclear cells were used for TCR beta sequencing. Genomic DNA was extracted from the blood cell samples with the Qiagen DNeasy Blood Extraction Kit. Turning to this clone: This clone's antigen is unknown. There are no base qualities to consult, and no much larger clone falls within one base.

The material sequenced was PBMCs. This chain is built from TRBV28 and TRBJ1-2; tentative D gene TRBD1, with 6 bases matching. The receptor was derived from a man in his forties in good health and CMV-seropositive. DNA sequence: TGTGCCAGCAGGACAACCGGACAGAAATATGGCTACACCTTC. This yields the protein CASRTTGQKYGYTF.